This is a list of T cell receptor beta chains from one sample in a study of cytomegalovirus exposure and HLA in healthy donors. Method: immunoSEQ multiplex PCR; TCRdb's copy keeps in-frame clones and lacks some. The sample features more than 140,000 clones, with under 2.5% in its top ten. Material: PBMCs. These receptors were taken from a young woman in good health and CMV-seronegative. Each CDR3 is given with its conserved first and last residue. Each record gives: CDR3 DNA, CDR3 protein, D gene, J gene, CDR3 length, V gene. A D gene is named only where the DNA matches it firmly.

CDR3 DNA: TGTGCCAGTAGTATTTTGCTTGGCTCGAACACTGAAGCTTTCTTT; CDR3 protein: CASSILLGSNTEAFF; D gene: -; J gene: TRBJ1-1; CDR3 length: 15; V gene: TRBV19
CDR3 DNA: TGTGCCAGCAGCTTAGCACAATTTGATACAGATACGCAGTATTTT; CDR3 protein: CASSLAQFDTDTQYF; D gene: -; J gene: TRBJ2-3; CDR3 length: 15; V gene: TRBV11-3
CDR3 DNA: TGTGCCAGCAGCTTAGAGACAGAGCCAATGAACACTGAAGCTTTCTTT; CDR3 protein: CASSLETEPMNTEAFF; D gene: -; J gene: TRBJ1-1; CDR3 length: 16; V gene: TRBV11-3
CDR3 DNA: TGTGCCAGTAGTACCCTTGGACAGCCCGGGGAGCTGTTTTTT; CDR3 protein: CASSTLGQPGELFF; D gene: -; J gene: TRBJ2-2; CDR3 length: 14; V gene: TRBV19
CDR3 DNA: TGTGCCAGCAGCCTAACAGGGTATGGCTACACCTTC; CDR3 protein: CASSLTGYGYTF; D gene: -; J gene: TRBJ1-2; CDR3 length: 12; V gene: TRBV7-2
CDR3 DNA: TGTGCCAGCAGCTTCTTGCCAGGCCTCAGGGATGAAAAACTGTTTTTT; CDR3 protein: CASSFLPGLRDEKLFF; D gene: -; J gene: TRBJ1-4; CDR3 length: 16; V gene: TRBV7-9
CDR3 DNA: TGTGCCAGCTCACCACCCCGGGGGGCTGCTGAAGCTTTCTTT; CDR3 protein: CASSPPRGAAEAFF; D gene: -; J gene: TRBJ1-1; CDR3 length: 14; V gene: TRBV18
CDR3 DNA: TGCGCCAGCAGCCATCAACGGGGACAAAAGAATACAGATACGCAGTATTTT; CDR3 protein: CASSHQRGQKNTDTQYF; D gene: -; J gene: TRBJ2-3; CDR3 length: 17; V gene: TRBV5-1
CDR3 DNA: TGTGCCAGCAACCCGACTAGCGGGAGATTCGGTGAGCAGTTCTTC; CDR3 protein: CASNPTSGRFGEQFF; D gene: TRBD2; J gene: TRBJ2-1; CDR3 length: 15; V gene: TRBV6-5
CDR3 DNA: TGTGCCAGCAGTTACGGACTAGCGGGACCCACAGATACGCAGTATTTT; CDR3 protein: CASSYGLAGPTDTQYF; D gene: TRBD2; J gene: TRBJ2-3; CDR3 length: 16; V gene: TRBV6-5
CDR3 DNA: TGTGCCAGCACCCTAGGCCCGACCCGGGAGACCCAGTACTTC; CDR3 protein: CASTLGPTRETQYF; D gene: -; J gene: TRBJ2-5; CDR3 length: 14; V gene: TRBV7-6
CDR3 DNA: TGCGCCAGCAGCTTGGGGTTCGCGGGACCCCGTCGCACAGATACGCAGTATTTT; CDR3 protein: CASSLGFAGPRRTDTQYF; D gene: -; J gene: TRBJ2-3; CDR3 length: 18; V gene: TRBV5-1
CDR3 DNA: TGTGCCAGCAAGGAGGGGGCATTAGCTGAAGCTTTCTTT; CDR3 protein: CASKEGALAEAFF; D gene: TRBD1; J gene: TRBJ1-1; CDR3 length: 13; V gene: TRBV6-5
CDR3 DNA: TGTGCCAGTAGTATAAGACCCAGCGGGAGCTCCTACAATGAGCAGTTCTTC; CDR3 protein: CASSIRPSGSSYNEQFF; D gene: TRBD2; J gene: TRBJ2-1; CDR3 length: 17; V gene: TRBV19